This is a list of T cell receptor beta chains from one sample in a study of Graves' ophthalmopathy and Graves' hyperthyroidism. TCRdb processed the multiplex PCR reads anew with MiXCR; each CDR3 protein has one entry. The table shows 740,000 or so distinct CDR3 sequences, with 40% occurring only once. The sample was peripheral blood. The receptor set was obtained from an adult man with Graves' ophthalmopathy. Each CDR3 is given with its conserved first and last residue. D genes are given only for firm matches. Clone size is shown for a subset of rows, as once, few, many or a class of expanded clone.

d_gene	v_gene	j_gene	abundance	CDR3aa	CDR3nt
-	TRBV15	TRBJ1-2	many	CATSRDRAYGYTF	TGTGCCACCAGCAGAGACCGCGCCTATGGCTACACCTTC
TRBD2	TRBV2	TRBJ2-7	once	CAGRTSGSYEQYF	TGTGCCGGCAGAACTAGCGGTTCCTACGAGCAGTACTTC
-	TRBV11-2	TRBJ2-7	-	CASSLLPLHRYEQYF	TGTGCCAGCAGCTTACTTCCCTTACACCGCTACGAGCAGTACTTC
TRBD1	TRBV24-1	TRBJ1-5	-	CATRKPGTGNQPQHF	TGTGCCACCAGGAAACCCGGGACAGGCAATCAGCCCCAGCATTTT
-	TRBV30	TRBJ1-5	-	CAWSVKGKFNQPQHF	TGTGCCTGGAGTGTAAAGGGGAAGTTCAATCAGCCCCAGCATTTT
-	TRBV20-1	TRBJ1-2	few	CSARDTPGQGYTF	TGCAGTGCTAGAGATACGCCGGGCCAAGGCTACACCTTC
-	TRBV25-1	TRBJ2-6	-	CASSPPGAGANVLTF	TGTGCCAGCAGTCCCCCAGGGGCTGGGGCCAACGTCCTGACTTTC
-	TRBV29-1	TRBJ1-5	many	CSVGGLNSNQPQHF	TGCAGCGTTGGGGGACTCAATAGCAATCAGCCCCAGCATTTT
-	TRBV6-6	TRBJ1-2	-	CASSPRVDGYTF	TGTGCCAGCAGCCCCAGGGTAGACGGCTACACCTTC
-	TRBV7-2	TRBJ1-1	few	CASSQPGQMNTEAFF	TGTGCCAGCAGTCAACCGGGACAAATGAACACTGAAGCTTTCTTT
-	TRBV10-2	TRBJ2-3	-	CASSEDTYSTDTQYF	TGCGCCAGCAGTGAAGACACCTATAGCACAGATACGCAGTATTTT
-	TRBV2	TRBJ1-2	-	CASSEGHGYTF	TGTGCCAGCAGTGAGGGGCATGGCTACACCTTC
-	TRBV7-6	TRBJ1-4	-	CASSLRLAGNEKLFF	TGTGCCAGCAGCTTACGGCTAGCGGGGAATGAAAAACTGTTTTTT
-	TRBV20-1	TRBJ2-7	-	CSASFLFGQGFEQYF	TGCAGTGCTAGTTTCTTATTCGGGCAGGGGTTCGAGCAGTACTTC
-	TRBV2	TRBJ2-5	-	CASSRESAETQYF	TGTGCCAGCAGTCGGGAGTCCGCCGAGACCCAGTACTTC
-	TRBV28	TRBJ2-5	once	CASSDPGTQYF	TGTGCCAGCAGTGACCCGGGGACCCAGTACTTC
-	TRBV7-2	TRBJ1-1	many	CASSLVAEDTEAFF	TGTGCCAGCAGCTTAGTGGCGGAAGACACTGAAGCTTTCTTT
-	TRBV7-2	TRBJ1-2	many	CASSLADGRGYTF	TGTGCCAGCAGCTTAGCGGATGGACGGGGCTACACCTTC
-	TRBV7-9	TRBJ1-1	-	CASSQEVTSGTEAFF	TGTGCCAGCAGCCAAGAAGTGACATCAGGCACTGAAGCTTTCTTT
-	TRBV12-3/TRBV12-4	TRBJ2-7	-	CASSLWGNGEQYF	TGTGCCAGCAGTTTATGGGGTAATGGCGAGCAGTACTTC
-	TRBV10-1	TRBJ2-7	-	CASSQFSEGEQYF	TGCGCCAGCAGCCAATTTAGCGAGGGCGAGCAGTACTTC
-	TRBV9	TRBJ2-5	many	CASSVGSGTVTQETQYF	TGTGCCAGCAGCGTAGGGTCCGGGACGGTGACCCAAGAGACCCAGTACTTC
-	TRBV6-5	TRBJ2-7	few	CASSYSSSYEQYF	TGTGCCAGCAGTTATTCGAGCTCCTACGAGCAGTACTTC
-	TRBV7-9	TRBJ1-5	-	CASSQGSGTNQPQHF	TGTGCCAGCAGCCAGGGCTCCGGGACCAATCAGCCCCAGCATTTT
-	TRBV7-8	TRBJ1-2	-	CASSPDRRHGYTF	TGTGCCAGCAGTCCTGACAGAAGGCATGGCTACACCTTC
-	TRBV7-9	TRBJ2-7	many	CASSLAGSGDEQYF	TGTGCCAGCAGCTTAGCAGGAAGCGGCGACGAGCAGTACTTC
-	TRBV7-9	TRBJ2-7	-	CASTQGQFYEQYF	TGTGCCAGCACCCAAGGACAGTTTTACGAGCAGTACTTC
-	TRBV24-1	TRBJ2-7	-	CATSDPGPYSYEQYF	TGTGCCACCAGTGACCCAGGCCCCTACTCCTACGAGCAGTACTTC
TRBD1	TRBV25-1	TRBJ2-2	-	CASSLPGQLTGELFF	TGTGCCAGCAGTTTGCCGGGACAGCTCACCGGGGAGCTGTTTTTT
-	TRBV15	TRBJ1-2	few	CASRGTGGYTF	TGTGCCAGCAGGGGTACTGGTGGCTACACCTTC
-	TRBV7-3	TRBJ1-1	-	CASSPRALLEAFF	TGTGCCAGCAGTCCCAGGGCACTTCTTGAAGCTTTCTTT
-	TRBV2	TRBJ2-6	many	CASKGAGANVLTF	TGTGCCAGCAAGGGGGCTGGGGCCAACGTCCTGACTTTC
-	TRBV2	TRBJ1-6	many	CASSEEGLSNSPLHF	TGTGCCAGCAGTGAAGAAGGTCTTAGTAATTCACCCCTCCACTTT
-	TRBV20-1	TRBJ1-1	-	CSASKDGRHTEAFF	TGCAGTGCTAGTAAGGACGGGCGACACACTGAAGCTTTCTTT
-	TRBV11-2	TRBJ2-3	-	CASSAIAADTQYF	TGTGCCAGCAGCGCGATAGCAGCAGATACGCAGTATTTT
-	TRBV2	TRBJ1-6	many	CASRTHRDNSPLHF	TGTGCCAGCAGGACCCACAGGGACAATTCACCCCTCCACTTT
TRBD1	TRBV10-3	TRBJ1-2	-	CAISDDRGNYGYTF	TGTGCCATCAGTGATGACAGGGGAAACTATGGCTACACCTTC
TRBD2	TRBV25-1	TRBJ2-2	-	CASSPGLAGGIGELFF	TGTGCCAGCAGTCCAGGGTTAGCGGGGGGTATCGGGGAGCTGTTTTTT
-	TRBV3-1	TRBJ2-7	-	CASSLSPAGVEQYF	TGTGCCAGCAGCCTCTCGCCTGCAGGGGTCGAGCAGTACTTC
-	TRBV7-3	TRBJ1-1	-	CANSKGGYNEAFF	TGTGCCAACAGCAAGGGGGGATACAATGAAGCTTTCTTT
-	TRBV2	TRBJ2-7	-	CASWDTSGSYEQYF	TGTGCCAGCTGGGACACCTCAGGCTCCTACGAGCAGTACTTC
TRBD1	TRBV10-3	TRBJ1-4	-	CASRGKGHEKLFF	TGTGCCAGCAGGGGGAAAGGGCATGAAAAACTGTTTTTT
TRBD1	TRBV20-1	TRBJ2-6	few	CSATGTGGSGANVLTF	TGCAGTGCTACGGGGACAGGGGGTTCTGGGGCCAACGTCCTGACTTTC
TRBD1	TRBV2	TRBJ1-2	-	CASNGGTVFYGYTF	TGTGCCAGCAATGGGGGGACAGTGTTTTATGGCTACACCTTC
TRBD1	TRBV20-1	TRBJ2-5	-	CSPRGGSQETQYF	TGCAGCCCCCGAGGGGGCTCCCAAGAGACCCAGTACTTC
-	TRBV6-2/TRBV6-3	TRBJ1-2	-	CASMDTLGSITF	TGTGCCAGCATGGACACTTTGGGCTCGATCACCTTC